This is a list of T cell receptor beta chains from one sample in a study of blood T cell repertoires in COVID-19. The assay was immunoSEQ multiplex PCR, and TCRdb's table has in-frame clones only and misses some. The table has roughly 96,000 clones, approximately 80% seen once. Sequenced sample: peripheral blood. These receptor sequences come from a man aged 55 to 70 with acute or convalescent COVID-19. The CDR3 runs from the conserved cysteine through the conserved F or W. Each record gives: CDR3 length, D gene, V gene, clone size, CDR3 protein. D genes are given only for firm matches. Rows give clone size only sometimes, using once, few, many, or a class for an expanded clone.

20 | . | TRBV11-3 | . | CASSLDLGPGQTRFTDTQYF
15 | TRBD1 | TRBV15 | few | CATSRPLGQGNGYTF
13 | TRBD1 | TRBV6-5 | many | CASSYRQGSGYTF
15 | . | TRBV4-3 | . | CASSQVHKSNQPQHF
17 | . | TRBV4-1 | . | CASSQEPYGIRRNTIYF
13 | . | TRBV6-5 | . | CASNFQGNQPQHF
13 | TRBD1 | TRBV12-3/TRBV12-4 | . | CASTLTGGQPQHF
15 | TRBD1 | TRBV6-1 | . | CASSDGDSLGDEQYF
12 | TRBD1 | TRBV28 | . | CTTTTGDYGYTF
18 | TRBD1 | TRBV7-9 | once | CASSHAGTGGGGNEKLFF
11 | . | TRBV6-5 | . | CASSYGREAFF
14 | TRBD2 | TRBV10-1 | . | CASTRGLAGDTQYF
17 | . | TRBV5-6 | . | CASSLPQLGTSLIGYTF
18 | TRBD1 | TRBV12-5 | . | CASGSTGTGGLSNQPQHF
12 | TRBD1 | TRBV2 | . | CASSEAPGQGYF
16 | . | TRBV11-1 | few | CASSRGMGSSGNTIYF
16 | TRBD1 | TRBV7-9 | . | CASSTRTGLGGNTIYF
12 | . | TRBV7-7 | . | CACRADITEAFF
13 | TRBD1 | TRBV5-4 | . | CASSGTVDTEAFF
14 | . | TRBV11-2 | . | CASSLMGGPYEQYF
13 | TRBD2 | TRBV5-4 | . | CASRRGLADEQFF
14 | . | TRBV7-8 | . | CASSLGYIVYEQYF
16 | . | TRBV11-3 | . | CASSLVGGGAGYGYTF
14 | . | TRBV5-1 | . | CASSPGGGYNEQFF
15 | . | TRBV5-1 | . | CASSLAPGQTEKLFF
14 | TRBD1 | TRBV7-2 | . | CASSSGNRGLEAFF
16 | . | TRBV5-1 | . | CASSIGQMDPNYGYTF
15 | TRBD1 | TRBV18 | once | CASSPDRGLSNEQFF
15 | . | TRBV6-2/TRBV6-3 | . | CASSYSRTSNQPQHF
13 | . | TRBV6-5 | . | CASKEGVFYGYTF
16 | . | TRBV5-1 | . | CASSLRTRTSSYEQYF
16 | . | TRBV15 | . | CATSREGEGANYGYTF
11 | . | TRBV7-8 | . | CASSRGVEAFF
16 | . | TRBV15 | . | CATSRDPFSSNSPLHF
15 | . | TRBV5-1 | once | CASRLDSPSSYEQYF